The present T cell receptor (beta chain) was sequenced within a study of blood T cell repertoires in COVID-19. Trimming removed 4 bases at V and 7 bases at J, with 20 bases between. Germline V gene data show CDR1 as MDHEN and CDR2 as SYDVKM. The CDR3 length is 16 residues. The study assigned cohorts using participant-reported clinical history. Libraries were prepared by immunoSEQ multiplex PCR; TCRdb keeps only in-frame clonotypes and omits some of them. Of 110,000 to 150,000 clones in the sample, 80% to 90% are singletons; the top ten hold about 4.5%. The chain is built from TRBV28 and TRBJ1-5; weak D call: TRBD1 (5 bases). The sample was PBMCs or T cells enriched from blood (not recorded which). The sequence was obtained from a man aged 45-60 years who had recovered from COVID-19. CDR3: CASSYQGSRSWQPQHF. CDR3 DNA sequence: TGTGCCAGCAGTTACCAGGGTTCCAGGTCATGGCAGCCCCAGCATTTT. The full variable domain, in which reference TRBV28 and TRBJ1-5 provide the parts outside the CDR3, is DVKVTQSSRYLVKRTGEKVFLECVQDMDHENMFWYRQDPGLGLRLIYFSYDVKMKEKGDIPEGYSVSREKKERFSLILESASTNQTSMYLCASSYQGSRSWQPQHFGDGTRLSIL.